This T cell receptor (beta chain) was sequenced for a study of early T cells in non-severe SARS-CoV-2 infection. Study background: Sequenced material consisted of bulk RNA (from unsorted whole blood), and chains were unpaired.

The table lists this clonotype with a few counts. The library protocol tagged individual cDNA molecules with unique molecular identifiers. TCRdb itself ran the 5' RACE reads through MiXCR, one entry per CDR3 protein. The data show about 110,000 distinct CDR3 sequences, with around 12% seen just once and 3% to 4.5% held by the top ten. V lost 4 bases and J lost 1, with 8 bases in between. Germline V CDR1 and CDR2: LGHDT, YNNKEL (reference sequence). The CDR3 spans 14 residues. The receptor comes from an adult who was a healthcare worker with PCR-confirmed SARS-CoV-2 infection or an uninfected control (not recorded which). The rearrangement links TRBV3-1 to TRBJ1-5; the D gene is possibly TRBD1 (5 bases). The starting material was whole blood, obtained at baseline. The CDR3 nucleotides read TGTGCCAGCAGCCCCTGGGACAGCAATCAGCCCCAGCATTTT. Protein sequence: CASSPWDSNQPQHF.